This TCR beta chain came from a study of blood T cell repertoires in COVID-19. Generated by immunoSEQ multiplex PCR, the TCRdb table keeps only in-frame clones and is missing some. This sample yields 88,000 or so clones, of which about 76% are seen a single time; approximately 25% belongs to the top ten. This CDR3 region has 14 residues. Trimming pared 3 bases from V and 5 bases from J, leaving 15 bases between. CDR1 is SGHRS and CDR2 is YFSETQ in the germline V gene. Input material: peripheral blood. The chain has TRBV5-1 and TRBJ2-7, with a possible D match to TRBD2 (6 bases). The sequence came from a human donor in a cohort sampled during active COVID-19. The CDR3 protein is CASSSAVWRDEQYF. CDR3 bases: TGCGCCAGCAGCTCCGCTGTATGGAGGGACGAGCAGTACTTC.